This passage covers 10 T cell receptor beta chains from one sample sequenced in a study of CXCR3-negative and CXCR3-positive naive CD8 T cells. In preparing the TRB cDNA libraries, 5' RACE with UMI labels was used. TCRdb reprocessed the 5' RACE reads, with one entry per CDR3 protein and no DNA. Seen in this sample are about 43,000 distinct CDR3 sequences; the ten most common clones hold about 10%. Material: memory CD8+ T cells from blood. The receptors were sampled from a human donor in good health. Some clones in this sample may be carry-over from other donors' samples.

The V and J genes are TRBV28 and TRBJ1-5. The CDR3 runs to 14 residues. Germline lookup yields CDR1 MDHEN and CDR2 SYDVKM. The CDR3 loop is CASSLSSGIQPQHF. The full variable domain, completed using reference TRBV28 and TRBJ1-5, is DVKVTQSSRYLVKRTGEKVFLECVQDMDHENMFWYRQDPGLGLRLIYFSYDVKMKEKGDIPEGYSVSREKKERFSLILESASTNQTSMYLCASSLSSGIQPQHFGDGTRLSIL.

V and J are TRBV6-5 and TRBJ2-6; TCRdb outputs TRBD1, but without DNA this stays unchecked. This CDR3 is built from 15 residues. Germline assignment: CDR1 MNHEY and CDR2 SVGAGI. Here the CDR3 reads CASSQGFSGANVLTF.

The rearrangement joins TRBV12-3 or TRBV12-4 to TRBJ1-1; the TCRdb D gene call, TRBD1, has no DNA to confirm it. The CDR3 contains 14 residues. CDR3 sequence: CASSLSGVNTEAFF.

Here the CDR3 reads CSGSPRGRTEAFF. This rearrangement joins TRBV29-1 to TRBJ1-1; lacking DNA, the TRBD1 call made by TCRdb goes unchecked. The CDR3 loop spans 13 amino acids. The germline V gene has CDR1 SQVTM and CDR2 ANQGSEA.

The rearrangement uses TRBV27 and TRBJ1-5. Germline assignment: CDR1 MNHEY and CDR2 SMNVEV (reference sequence). This CDR3 is built from 14 residues. The CDR3 here is CASTSSVRNQPQHF.

The genes are TRBV28 and TRBJ2-7; as DNA is missing, the TRBD2 call by TCRdb cannot be tested. This CDR3 is 14 amino acids long. Germline assignment: CDR1 MDHEN and CDR2 SYDVKM. The CDR3 here is CASRPTSATYEQYF.

By frequency, this clonotype registers medium-sized. J is TRBJ2-2 and V is TRBV30. Germline loops: CDR1 GTSNPN, CDR2 SVGIG (reference sequence). CDR3 length: 18 amino acids. The CDR3 protein is CAWSVVGRSIANTGELFF.

This rearrangement joins TRBV6-2 or TRBV6-3 to TRBJ1-1; TCRdb picks TRBD1, but there is no DNA to check that call. The germline CDR1 and CDR2 sequences are MNHEY and SVGEGT. The CDR3 runs 13 residues. Here the CDR3 reads CASSYSRQGTTFF.

The chain links TRBV3-1 to TRBJ2-1; the D call from TCRdb, TRBD2, cannot be confirmed without DNA. Germline values: CDR1 LGHDT, CDR2 YNNKEL (reference sequence). The CDR3 length is 19 residues. This chain's CDR3 is CASSQDQLAGESSYNEQFF.

This sequence joins TRBV12-3 or TRBV12-4 and TRBJ2-1; TCRdb calls TRBD1, which cannot be checked without DNA. The CDR3 has 15 amino acids. CDR3 amino acids: CASSSGGPPYNEQFF.